The 14 T cell receptor beta chains listed next were all sequenced from one sample in a study of blood T cell repertoires in COVID-19. Assay: immunoSEQ multiplex PCR; the TCRdb copy retains only in-frame clones and omits some. The repertoire includes 60,000 to 90,000 clones, 87% of them detected once, and nearly 5% sits in the top ten. The sequenced sample consisted of peripheral blood. The receptors originated from a woman older than 75 with active or convalescent COVID-19.

The V gene is TRBV7-2, the J gene TRBJ2-3; the D gene is possibly TRBD2 (6 bases). The V end was cut by 4 bases, the J end by 0 bases, with 11 bases between. The germline V gene has CDR1 SGHTA and CDR2 FQGNSA. This CDR3 contains 15 residues. The CDR3 loop is CASSWLGTSTDTQYF. CDR3 nucleotide sequence: TGTGCCAGCAGCTGGCTGGGGACTAGCACAGATACGCAGTATTTT.

The chain is built from TRBV28 and TRBJ2-2; D perhaps matches TRBD2 (5 bases). This CDR3 has 15 amino acids. V gave up 7 bases and J gave up 5 bases, with 17 bases separating them. From germline, CDR1 is MDHEN and CDR2 SYDVKM. The CDR3 nucleotides are TGTGCCAGCACACCGGTGAGGGTAGGGACCGGGGAGCTGTTTTTT. This gives the protein CASTPVRVGTGELFF.

J is TRBJ2-1 and V is TRBV7-9; 8 bases match TRBD1. The CDR3 is made up of 15 amino acids. V dropped 6 bases and J dropped 7; count of bases not matched to a gene: 11. Germline assignment: CDR1 SEHNR and CDR2 FQNEAQ (reference sequence). DNA for the CDR3: TGTGCCAGCAGGTCAGGTCAGGGGGCGCGAAATGAGCAGTTCTTC. Its protein is CASRSGQGARNEQFF.

This chain uses TRBV21-1 with TRBJ1-1; TRBD1, the table's D call, was not compared with the DNA. TRBV21-1 is termed a pseudogene. This CDR3 is 16 amino acids long. This CDR3 reads CASSKGRGRKNTEAFF. CDR3 nucleotides: TGTGCCAGCAGCAAAGGCAGGGGGCGGAAGAACACTGAAGCTTTCTTT.

V and J are TRBV29-1 and TRBJ1-1; unclear D gene. The V and J ends lost 3 bases and 3 bases respectively, with 5 bases between them. Per the germline V gene, CDR1 is SQVTM and CDR2 is ANQGSEA. The CDR3 is 11 amino acids. The CDR3 DNA reads as TGCAGCGTTGATTCCTACACTGAAGCTTTCTTT. This gives the protein CSVDSYTEAFF.

This chain uses TRBV2 with TRBJ2-3, with TRBD2 identical over 16 bases. CDR3 size: 17 residues. The junction had 6 bases not matched to a gene; V was cut back by 4 bases and J by 5 bases. CDR1 is SNHLY, CDR2 FYNNEI, per germline. For the CDR3, the DNA is TGTGCCAGCAGTGCTGGGACTAGCGGGGGGGCCGGAGATACGCAGTATTTT. Its translation: CASSAGTSGGAGDTQYF.

This clone was seen only a few times. V gene TRBV5-1 combines with J gene TRBJ2-1; 8 nucleotides align to TRBD1. Germline values: CDR1 SGHRS, CDR2 YFSETQ. The CDR3 runs 14 residues. J was trimmed by 6 bases and V by 4 bases; bases with no gene match: 6. For the CDR3, the DNA is TGCGCCAGCAGCCCCACGGGGACAGGCAATGAGCAGTTCTTC. Encoded protein: CASSPTGTGNEQFF.

As concerns this clone: Sequence at one end of the junction differs from germline and may be a read error. The rearrangement joins TRBV10-3 to TRBJ1-3; no reliable D call. The germline V gene encodes CDR1 ENHRY and CDR2 SYGVKD. The CDR3 has 14 amino acids. The CDR3 spells CAIRPQQAGNTIYF. CDR3 nucleotides: TGTGCCATCAGGCCACAGCAAGCTGGGAACACCATATATTTT.

The CDR3 here is CASSQFYRGQETQYF. As DNA, the CDR3 is TGTGCCAGCAGTCAATTTTACAGGGGCCAAGAGACCCAGTACTTC. The chain couples TRBV5-6 to TRBJ2-5, with TRBD1 matching 7 bases. Germline trimming cut 5 bases from V and 1 base from J; bases unmatched to any gene: 8. The CDR3 extends over 15 amino acids. Germline loops: CDR1 SGHDT, CDR2 YYEEEE. Based on the CDR3 plus reference TRBV5-6 and TRBJ2-5, the full variable domain is DAGVTQSPTHLIKTRGQQVTLRCSPKSGHDTVSWYQQALGQGPQFIFQYYEEEERQRGNFPDRFSGHQFPNYSSELNVNALLLGDSALYLCASSQFYRGQETQYFGPGTRLLVL.

The chain is built from TRBV5-1 and TRBJ2-1; 11 bases fit TRBD2. Per the germline V gene, CDR1 is SGHRS and CDR2 is YFSETQ. This CDR3 is built from 16 residues. The V segment lost 2 bases and the J segment 1 base; nucleotides outside the gene matches: 2. The CDR3, as DNA: TGCGCCAGCAGCTTACTAGCGGGGGCTTCCTACAATGAGCAGTTCTTC. Protein product: CASSLLAGASYNEQFF.

The CDR3 is CASSVGRGLYEQYF. In DNA, the CDR3 is TGTGCCAGCAGCGTGGGCAGGGGCCTCTACGAGCAGTACTTC. The chain combines TRBV9 with TRBJ2-7; D might be TRBD1 (6 bases). The V end lost 2 bases, the J end lost 3 bases, and 12 bases lay between the germline ends. The germline CDR1 and CDR2 sequences are SGDLS and YYNGEE. This CDR3 region has 14 residues.

This clone was seen more than once but under ten times. This rearrangement joins TRBV7-3 to TRBJ2-1; 10 bases are a match to TRBD2. Germline-derived CDR1 and CDR2 are SGHTA and FQGTGA. This CDR3 is built from 15 residues. The V segment lost 1 base and the J segment 6 bases; nucleotides outside the gene matches: 3. The CDR3 spells CASSLMASGGNEQFF. CDR3 nucleotides: TGTGCCAGCAGCTTAATGGCTAGCGGGGGCAATGAGCAGTTCTTC. Based on the CDR3 plus reference TRBV7-3 and TRBJ2-1, the full variable domain is GAGVSQTPSNKVTEKGKYVELRCDPISGHTALYWYRQSLGQGPEFLIYFQGTGAADDSGLPNDRFFAVRPEGSVSTLKIQRTERGDSAVYLCASSLMASGGNEQFFGPGTRLTVL.

The chain couples TRBV18 to TRBJ2-5, with D perhaps matching TRBD1 (5 bases). V was pared by 2 bases and J by 4 bases, with 8 bases between. Germline CDR1 KGHSH, CDR2 LQKENI. The length of the CDR3 is 13 residues. The CDR3 coding sequence is TGTGCCAGCTCACCAAGGGGTCGAGAGACCCAGTACTTC. It translates to CASSPRGRETQYF.

The chain has TRBV7-9 and TRBJ2-2; D possibly corresponds to TRBD2 (6 bases). Germline V lookup: CDR1 SEHNR, CDR2 FQNEAQ (reference sequence). Trimming took 2 bases from V and 4 from J, leaving 8 bases between them. This CDR3 has 14 residues. The CDR3 coding sequence is TGTGCCAGCAGCTTAACGCGGGGCACCGGGGAGCTGTTTTTT. Translating it yields CASSLTRGTGELFF. The variable domain in full, with the rest retrieved from reference TRBV7-9 and TRBJ2-2, is DTGVSQNPRHKITKRGQNVTFRCDPISEHNRLYWYRQTLGQGPEFLTYFQNEAQLEKSRLLSDRFSAERPKGSFSTLEIQRTEQGDSAMYLCASSLTRGTGELFFGEGSRLTVL.